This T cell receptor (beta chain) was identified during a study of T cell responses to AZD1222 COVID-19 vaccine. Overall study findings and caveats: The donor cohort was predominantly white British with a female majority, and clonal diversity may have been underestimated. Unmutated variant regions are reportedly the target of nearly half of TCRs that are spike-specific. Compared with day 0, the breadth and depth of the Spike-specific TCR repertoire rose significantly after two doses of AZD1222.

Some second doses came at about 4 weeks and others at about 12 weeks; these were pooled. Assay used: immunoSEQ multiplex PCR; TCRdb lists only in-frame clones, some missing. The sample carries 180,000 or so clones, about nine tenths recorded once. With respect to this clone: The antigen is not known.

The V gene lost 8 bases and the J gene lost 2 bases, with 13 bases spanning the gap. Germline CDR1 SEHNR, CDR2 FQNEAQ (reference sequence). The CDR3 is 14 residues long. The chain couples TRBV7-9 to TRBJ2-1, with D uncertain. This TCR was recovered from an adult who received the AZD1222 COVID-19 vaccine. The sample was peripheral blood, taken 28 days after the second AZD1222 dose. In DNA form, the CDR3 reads TGTGCCAGCGGTACGGACGGTACCTACAATGAGCAGTTCTTC. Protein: CASGTDGTYNEQFF.